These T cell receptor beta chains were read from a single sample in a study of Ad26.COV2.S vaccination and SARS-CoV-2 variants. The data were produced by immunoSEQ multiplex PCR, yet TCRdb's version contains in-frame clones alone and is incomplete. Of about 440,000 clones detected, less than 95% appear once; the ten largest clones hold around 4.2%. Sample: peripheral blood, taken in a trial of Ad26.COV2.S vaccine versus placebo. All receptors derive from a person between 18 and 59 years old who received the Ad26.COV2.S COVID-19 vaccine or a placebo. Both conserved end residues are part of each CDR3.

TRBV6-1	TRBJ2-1	CASSEVASVYNEQFF
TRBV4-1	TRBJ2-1	CASSQTGGAYNEQFF
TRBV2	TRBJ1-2	CASSEVGQGFGYTF
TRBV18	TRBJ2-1	CASSPPAKIRQSLWEVPDEQFF
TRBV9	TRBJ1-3	CASSVSGTGNTIYF
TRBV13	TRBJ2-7	CASSRGGLSYEQYF
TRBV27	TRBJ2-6	CATRGSSGANVLTF
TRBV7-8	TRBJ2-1	CASSLVEQPYNEQFF
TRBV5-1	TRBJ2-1	CASSLSPHNEQFF
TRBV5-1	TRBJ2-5	CASSWAWAGETQYF
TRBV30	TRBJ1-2	CAWRARGGNYGYTF
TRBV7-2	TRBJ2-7	CASSLVWTTYEQYF
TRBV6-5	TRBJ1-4	CASRSGTGPGKLFF
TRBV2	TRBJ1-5	CASSVDPIVNQPQHF
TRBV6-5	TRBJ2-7	CASSYDGTYEQYF
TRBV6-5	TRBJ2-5	CASSYGGAGQETQYF
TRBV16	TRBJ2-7	CASSHVTSGREYEQYF
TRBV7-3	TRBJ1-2	CASSFMDGLNYGYTF
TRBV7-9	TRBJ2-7	CASSQSSFGYEQYF
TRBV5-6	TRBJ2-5	CASSRGPSQGETQYF
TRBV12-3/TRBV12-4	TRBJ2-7	CASSLPPGQYF
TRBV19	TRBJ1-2	CASTPPGANYGYTF
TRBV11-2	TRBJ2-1	CASSVPGRLNNEQFF
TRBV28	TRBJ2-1	CASMSGPTYNEQFF
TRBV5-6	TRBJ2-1	CASSYKVVGLEFNNEQFF